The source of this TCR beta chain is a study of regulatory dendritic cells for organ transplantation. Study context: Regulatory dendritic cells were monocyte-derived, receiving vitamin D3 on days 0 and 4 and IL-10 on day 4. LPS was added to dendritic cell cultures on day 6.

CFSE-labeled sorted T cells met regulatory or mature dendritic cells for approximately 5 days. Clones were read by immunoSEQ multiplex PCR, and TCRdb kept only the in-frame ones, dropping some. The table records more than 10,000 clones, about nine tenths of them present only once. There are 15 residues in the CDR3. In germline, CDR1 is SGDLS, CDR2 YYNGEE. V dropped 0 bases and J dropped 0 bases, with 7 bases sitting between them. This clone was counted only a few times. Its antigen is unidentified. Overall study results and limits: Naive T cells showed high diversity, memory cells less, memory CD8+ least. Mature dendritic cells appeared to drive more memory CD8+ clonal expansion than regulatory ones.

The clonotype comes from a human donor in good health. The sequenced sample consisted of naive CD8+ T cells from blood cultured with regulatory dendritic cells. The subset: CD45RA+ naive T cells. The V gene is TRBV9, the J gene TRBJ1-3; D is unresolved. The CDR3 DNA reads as TGTGCCAGCAGCGTAGAGGGATACTCTGGAAACACCATATATTTT. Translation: CASSVEGYSGNTIYF.